The 17 T cell receptor beta chains given below trace back to one sample, sequenced in a study of blood T cell repertoires in COVID-19. Generated by immunoSEQ multiplex PCR, the TCRdb table keeps only in-frame clones and is missing some. The sample shows a few hundred thousand clones, roughly 87% of them seen only once. The sample taken for sequencing was PBMCs or T cells enriched from blood (not recorded which). These receptors originate from a woman between 25 and 40 years old who had recovered from COVID-19.

V is TRBV15 and J is TRBJ2-1, with 10 bases matching TRBD1. The V gene end was trimmed by 0 bases and the J gene end by 12 bases; junction bases not matched to a gene: 11. CDR1 is LNHNV and CDR2 is YYDKDF in the germline V gene (reference sequence). The CDR3 is 16 residues long. The DNA for the CDR3 is TGTGCCACCAGCAGAGATTTGGACAGGGGGGCCTTCGCGCAGTTCTTC. It translates to CATSRDLDRGAFAQFF.

The chain links TRBV6-1 to TRBJ2-2; possible D gene TRBD1, 6 bases. V lost 5 bases, J lost 7 bases, and 14 bases lay in between. This CDR3 comprises 14 residues. Germline CDR1 reads MNHNS; CDR2 reads SASEGT. CDR3 sequence reads: CASSSQGPSGELFF. Here the CDR3 DNA reads TGTGCCAGCAGTTCCCAGGGGCCCAGCGGGGAGCTGTTTTTT.

This clone has a handful of counts. The DNA for the CDR3 is TGTGCCAGCAGCCAAGTGCGGGGGCCCGGGGAGCTGTTTTTT. Protein sequence: CASSQVRGPGELFF. This chain links TRBV14 with TRBJ2-2; tentatively, D is TRBD2 (7 bases). Trimming took off 1 base at V and 6 bases at J, with 9 bases between the two ends. Germline assignment: CDR1 SGHDN and CDR2 FVKESK. The CDR3 has 14 residues. The complete variable domain, with remaining parts taken from reference TRBV14 and TRBJ2-2, reads EAGVTQFPSHSVIEKGQTVTLRCDPISGHDNLYWYRRVMGKEIKFLLHFVKESKQDESGMPNNRFLAERTGGTYSTLKVQPAELEDSGVYFCASSQVRGPGELFFGEGSRLTVL.

The chain combines TRBV5-4 with TRBJ1-1, with 8 bases matching TRBD1. Germline assignment: CDR1 SGHNT and CDR2 YYREEE (reference sequence). This CDR3 has 15 amino acids. J was trimmed by 5 bases and V by 4 bases; bases with no gene match: 10. CDR3 nucleotides: TGTGCCAGCAGCAGCCGGACAGGGTTGATGACTGAAGCTTTCTTT. It encodes CASSSRTGLMTEAFF. Using reference TRBV5-4 and TRBJ1-1 for the parts outside the CDR3, the full variable domain is ETGVTQSPTHLIKTRGQQVTLRCSSQSGHNTVSWYQQALGQGPQFIFQYYREEENGRGNFPPRFSGLQFPNYSSELNVNALELDDSALYLCASSSRTGLMTEAFFGQGTRLTVV.

The chain carries TRBV7-8 and TRBJ2-5; weak D call: TRBD1 (6 bases). Germline loops: CDR1 SGHVS, CDR2 FQNEAQ. CDR3 length: 13 residues. With 6 bases removed from V and 1 base from J, the gap between germline ends came to 9 bases. The CDR3 sequence: CASRFRGQETQYF. The CDR3 nucleotides read TGTGCCAGCAGGTTCAGGGGCCAAGAGACCCAGTACTTC.

This chain connects TRBV28 to TRBJ1-2; 8 nucleotides align to TRBD1. Germline V gives CDR1 MDHEN, CDR2 SYDVKM. CDR3 length equals 17 residues. J was trimmed by 0 bases and V by 2 bases; bases with no gene match: 8. CDR3: CASSLDPQGAANYGYTF. CDR3 coding DNA: TGTGCCAGCAGTTTAGACCCCCAGGGGGCGGCTAACTATGGCTACACCTTC.

The V and J genes are TRBV6-6 and TRBJ2-2; the D gene is possibly TRBD1 (7 bases). This CDR3 comprises 16 residues. Germline CDR1 and CDR2: MNHNY and SVGAGI (reference sequence). The ends were cut back, 6 bases at V and 4 bases at J, with 18 bases in the middle. Here the CDR3 DNA reads TGTGCCAGCAGATCAAACCAGGGGGGCGTCACCGGGGAGCTGTTTTTT. Amino acids: CASRSNQGGVTGELFF.

The chain employs TRBV7-9 and TRBJ1-4, with D hard to call. Trimming stripped 3 bases from V and 0 bases from J, with 8 bases between. Germline V gene sequence: CDR1 SEHNR, CDR2 FQNEAQ (reference sequence). This CDR3 region has 15 residues. The CDR3 coding sequence is TGTGCCAGCAGCTTTACCGGGACAACTAATGAAAAACTGTTTTTT. Translating gives CASSFTGTTNEKLFF. The complete variable domain, with remaining parts taken from reference TRBV7-9 and TRBJ1-4, reads DTGVSQNPRHKITKRGQNVTFRCDPISEHNRLYWYRQTLGQGPEFLTYFQNEAQLEKSRLLSDRFSAERPKGSFSTLEIQRTEQGDSAMYLCASSFTGTTNEKLFFGSGTQLSVL.

The chain links TRBV7-8 to TRBJ2-3; 11 bases match TRBD2. From germline, CDR1 is SGHVS and CDR2 FQNEAQ. The length of the CDR3 is 17 residues. V lost 1 base and J lost 3; bases outside the gene matches: 6. In DNA, the CDR3 is TGTGCCAGCAGCTTAGTAGCGGGGGGGCCGGGGACAGATACGCAGTATTTT. The encoded protein is CASSLVAGGPGTDTQYF.

V usage is TRBV19 and J usage is TRBJ1-1; TRBD1 is a possible D gene (6 bases). Germline V lookup: CDR1 LNHDA, CDR2 SQIVND (reference sequence). The CDR3 has 15 residues. V lost 3 bases, J lost 4 bases, and 15 bases lay in between. CDR3 DNA sequence: TGTGCCAGTAGTATTTTCACAGGGAGGGGCACTGAAGCTTTCTTT. It is translated as CASSIFTGRGTEAFF.

The chain has TRBV30 and TRBJ2-2; a possible D gene is TRBD2 (6 bases). V lost 4 bases and J lost 7, with 19 bases in between. The CDR3 consists of 15 residues. Germline lookup yields CDR1 GTSNPN and CDR2 SVGIG (reference sequence). Here the CDR3 reads CAWTIMGLPGGELFF. The CDR3 nucleotides are TGTGCCTGGACCATCATGGGACTGCCCGGCGGGGAGCTGTTTTTT.

This clone was seen a few times. V gene TRBV4-1 combines with J gene TRBJ2-7, with TRBD1 matching 9 bases. The J segment lost 3 bases and the V segment lost 4 bases, leaving 7 bases of the junction unmatched. This CDR3 has 15 amino acids. Germline V CDR1 and CDR2: MGHRA, YSYEKL. In DNA, the CDR3 is TGCGCCAGCAGCCGGACCGGGACAGGGATCTACGAGCAGTACTTC. Amino acid sequence: CASSRTGTGIYEQYF.

The chain joins TRBV11-3 to TRBJ2-1; TRBD2 agrees at 9 bases. Germline V lookup: CDR1 SGHNT, CDR2 YENEEA. The CDR3 contains 16 residues. Trimming cost V 0 bases and J 2 bases; bases outside gene matches: 2. The CDR3 sequence is CASSLDGGGAYNEQFF. The DNA for the CDR3 is TGTGCCAGCAGCTTAGATGGCGGGGGGGCCTACAATGAGCAGTTCTTC.

This CDR3 is CAWNSREDSPLHF. The CDR3 nucleotides are TGTGCCTGGAATTCCAGGGAAGATTCACCCCTCCACTTT. The chain recombines TRBV30 with TRBJ1-6; possibly TRBD1 for D (5 bases). Per the germline V gene, CDR1 is GTSNPN and CDR2 is SVGIG (reference sequence). The V end was cut by 4 bases, the J end by 8 bases, with 12 bases between. This CDR3 comprises 13 residues.

V and J are TRBV5-1 and TRBJ1-1, with D hard to call. From germline, CDR1 is SGHRS and CDR2 YFSETQ. The CDR3 runs 14 residues. V was cut by 3 bases and J by 0 bases, with 9 bases left in between. The CDR3: CASSYGLMNTEAFF. CDR3 DNA sequence: TGCGCCAGCAGCTACGGACTTATGAACACTGAAGCTTTCTTT. The full variable domain, its missing parts supplied by reference TRBV5-1 and TRBJ1-1, is KAGVTQTPRYLIKTRGQQVTLSCSPISGHRSVSWYQQTPGQGLQFLFEYFSETQRNKGNFPGRFSGRQFSNSRSEMNVSTLELGDSALYLCASSYGLMNTEAFFGQGTRLTVV.

The chain has TRBV18 and TRBJ1-5, with D possibly being TRBD1 (5 bases). V gave up 2 bases and J gave up 3 bases, with 14 bases separating them. Per germline, CDR1 KGHSH and CDR2 LQKENI. This CDR3 contains 16 residues. The CDR3 here is CASSPSKAGDNQPQHF. In DNA form, the CDR3 reads TGTGCCAGCTCACCATCCAAGGCGGGGGACAATCAGCCCCAGCATTTT.

The rearrangement uses TRBV6-1 and TRBJ1-6; 7 nucleotides agree with TRBD1. V was pared by 4 bases and J by 3 bases, with 6 bases of the junction left unmatched. Germline CDR1 is MNHNS and CDR2 is SASEGT. This CDR3 is 16 amino acids long. CDR3 nucleotides: TGTGCCAGCAGTGGAGTCGGGACAGACTATAATTCACCCCTCCACTTT. As protein: CASSGVGTDYNSPLHF.